The rows below give T cell receptor beta chains drawn from one sample of a study of CD8 T cells in ankylosing spondylitis. TCRdb re-derived calls from the 5' RACE reads in MiXCR, one entry per CDR3 protein. The table includes some 330,000 distinct CDR3 sequences, 7.5% to 9% detected once. The sequencing input was blood, either unsorted or a sorted T cell fraction (not recorded which). The receptors here all came from a male donor with ankylosing spondylitis. Both conserved end residues are trimmed from each CDR3.

V | CDR3
TRBV28 | ASTAGWNYNEQF
TRBV4-3 | ASSQDRGGVGEKLF
TRBV4-1 | ASSQEVVSGDTQY
TRBV11-2 | ASSRNSYQETQY
TRBV20-1 | SARDPGLGNTEAF
TRBV21-1 | ASSGIEELNTGELF
TRBV12-3/TRBV12-4 | ASSKTRGGTEAF
TRBV29-1 | SVLPGLAEDTQY
TRBV27 | ASSLTGYSYNEQF
TRBV9 | ASSGVWGGELF
TRBV2 | ASRKTVNTGELF
TRBV12-3/TRBV12-4 | ASSLKGGYT
TRBV27 | ASSTRDKAEKLF
TRBV7-8 | ASSQDRAYEQY
TRBV5-1 | ASSSVRGRGSDEQF
TRBV12-3/TRBV12-4 | ASSPLQGATTEAF
TRBV14 | ASSTRVHSAAQY
TRBV4-2 | ASSQVGVLGTDTQY
TRBV3-1 | ASSPGLAGEVETQY
TRBV5-1 | ASSGTDYHQQY
TRBV29-1 | SVKKQDNQPQH
TRBV29-1 | SVARDRLASWRY
TRBV9 | ASSEGTGYSNQPQH
TRBV12-3/TRBV12-4 | ASSFMRYEQY
TRBV20-1 | SASGDVGATQY
TRBV15 | ATSRDRANTEAF
TRBV3-1 | ASSQGTRGLAG
TRBV5-1 | ASSLDGRVYEQY
TRBV20-1 | SASGEGDEQF
TRBV18 | ASSLPTGSQETQY
TRBV19 | ASSPLPGPYGYT
TRBV18 | ASSPLRNRGQSYGYT
TRBV6-1 | ASSENAGGNDEQF
TRBV5-1 | ASSLEWQNTDTQY
TRBV12-3/TRBV12-4 | ASSDGLARNEQF
TRBV7-9 | ASSAPASGRVPGELF
TRBV28 | ASSFSRPRNEQY
TRBV19 | ASSPWTEANEKLF
TRBV12-3/TRBV12-4 | ASSPLPERSGELF
TRBV9 | ASDLPGSNYGYT
TRBV5-1 | ASSHPGQGKAANYNEQF
TRBV5-1 | ASSLEGGEKLF
TRBV7-9 | ASSYGRPSTDTQY
TRBV3-1 | ASSRVGQDTDTQY
TRBV6-1 | ASITTGYTEAF
TRBV12-3/TRBV12-4 | ASRWARGGEQF
TRBV27 | ASRGPSYEQY